Below are 32 T cell receptor beta chains sequenced from a single sample in a study of shared T cell receptors in the human thymus. TCRdb's copy holds only in-frame clones and misses some; the assay was immunoSEQ multiplex PCR. The data show some 720,000 clones, over 75% seen once. The data also belong to a second study, concerning human thymus T cells.

Sequencing used thymocytes. The receptors were sampled from a boy under three years old with a congenital heart defect.

CDR3 amino acids: CAWRVSRNEQFF. The CDR3 DNA follows: TGTGCCTGGAGGGTGTCGCGAAATGAGCAGTTCTTC. This chain connects TRBV30 to TRBJ2-1, with unresolved D. This CDR3 region has 12 residues. The V end was cut by 3 bases, the J end by 7 bases, with 10 bases between. Germline V CDR1 and CDR2: GTSNPN, SVGIG (reference sequence).

The CDR3 bases are TGTGCCAGCAGCTTAGCTGGTCGGGCGGGGACCGGGGAGCTGTTTTTT. The encoded protein is CASSLAGRAGTGELFF. J is TRBJ2-2 and V is TRBV7-2; possible D gene TRBD2, 6 bases. This CDR3 region has 16 residues. CDR1 and CDR2 (germline): SGHTA, FQGNSA. V was clipped by 0 bases and J by 5 bases, with 13 bases between them.

This chain joins TRBV5-4 and TRBJ2-7; TRBD1 matches 8 bases. The CDR3 loop spans 13 amino acids. V shed 7 bases and J 0 bases; nucleotides not matched to a gene: 3. The germline gives CDR1 SGHNT, CDR2 YYREEE (reference sequence). The CDR3 sequence is CASGQGRSYEQYF. The CDR3 DNA reads TGTGCCAGCGGACAGGGTCGCTCCTACGAGCAGTACTTC.

The rearrangement links TRBV11-2 to TRBJ2-7, with a weak D call TRBD2 (5 bases). CDR1 and CDR2 (germline): SGHAT, FQNNGV. This CDR3 region has 16 residues. V dropped 0 bases and J dropped 6 bases, with 18 bases sitting between them. The CDR3 sequence is CASSLDKRGTVSEQYF. DNA for the CDR3: TGTGCCAGCAGCTTAGACAAACGGGGAACGGTGTCCGAGCAGTACTTC.

The chain links TRBV15 to TRBJ1-1; 8 bases map to TRBD1. V shed 5 bases and J 0 bases; nucleotides not matched to a gene: 5. From germline, CDR1 is LNHNV and CDR2 YYDKDF (reference sequence). The CDR3 spans 15 residues. The CDR3 DNA is TGTGCCACCAGCGGCAGGGGGCGAGTGAACACTGAAGCTTTCTTT. Translating gives CATSGRGRVNTEAFF. The complete variable domain, with remaining parts taken from reference TRBV15 and TRBJ1-1, reads DAMVIQNPRYQVTQFGKPVTLSCSQTLNHNVMYWYQQKSSQAPKLLFHYYDKDFNNEADTPDNFQSRRPNTSFCFLDIRSPGLGDTAMYLCATSGRGRVNTEAFFGQGTRLTVV.

The chain links TRBV2 to TRBJ2-5; 12 nucleotides align to TRBD2. From germline, CDR1 is SNHLY and CDR2 FYNNEI. Losses at the gene ends were 4 bases for V and 5 bases for J; bases not matched to a gene: 5. The CDR3 sequence is 15 residues long. The CDR3 protein is CASSGTSGIGETQYF. The CDR3 DNA reads TGTGCCAGCAGTGGGACTAGCGGGATCGGGGAGACCCAGTACTTC. Full variable domain (outside the CDR3, taken from reference TRBV2 and TRBJ2-5): EPEVTQTPSHQVTQMGQEVILRCVPISNHLYFYWYRQILGQKVEFLVSFYNNEISEKSEIFDDQFSVERPDGSNFTLKIRSTKLEDSAMYFCASSGTSGIGETQYFGPGTRLLVL.

The gene calls are TRBV12-5 and TRBJ2-3; possible D gene TRBD1, 6 bases. The CDR3 runs 18 residues. Germline V lookup: CDR1 LGHNT, CDR2 FRNRAP. The germline V and J ends were trimmed by 0 bases and 4 bases, with 20 bases remaining between them. The CDR3 DNA is TGTGCTAGTGGTTTGGTACAGGGTCGGATGCGCTCGTCAGATACGCAGTATTTT. It encodes CASGLVQGRMRSSDTQYF.

The chain combines TRBV5-1 with TRBJ2-7; 12 nucleotides match TRBD2. Unmatched junction bases numbered 10, after V lost 7 bases and J lost 5 bases. Germline V gene sequence: CDR1 SGHRS, CDR2 YFSETQ. The CDR3 length is 15 residues. The CDR3 bases are TGCGCCAGCGGGCCTAGCGGGAGGGCCAAACACGAGCAGTACTTC. It translates to CASGPSGRAKHEQYF.

To note about this clone: The sample holds other DNA sequences that translate to the same CDR3. The rearrangement links TRBV27 to TRBJ2-7; 13 positions agree with TRBD2. The CDR3 has 15 residues. CDR1 and CDR2 from the germline V gene are MNHEY and SMNVEV (reference sequence). Trimming took 4 bases from V and 3 from J; bases not matched to a gene: 3. The CDR3: CASSYRTSGSYEQYF. The CDR3 DNA reads TGTGCCAGCAGTTATAGGACTAGCGGGAGCTACGAGCAGTACTTC.

This rearrangement joins TRBV29-1 to TRBJ1-3, with D unclear. Trimming stripped 6 bases from V and 3 bases from J, with 18 bases between. The CDR3 covers 15 residues. CDR1 is SQVTM, CDR2 ANQGSEA, per germline. The CDR3: CSVVWETFHGNTIYF. CDR3 DNA: TGCAGCGTCGTTTGGGAGACATTTCATGGAAACACCATATATTTT.

This chain links TRBV20-1 with TRBJ2-3; the D is unclear. CDR1 and CDR2 from the germline V gene are DFQATT and SNEGSKA (reference sequence). The CDR3 is made up of 11 amino acids. V was shortened by 6 bases and J by 4 bases, with 8 bases between the two germline ends. Here the CDR3 reads CSAHRSDTQYF. CDR3 in DNA: TGCAGTGCCCACCGGTCAGATACGCAGTATTTT.

This chain uses TRBV14 with TRBJ1-2; D is perhaps TRBD1 (6 bases). The V gene's germline CDR1 is SGHDN and CDR2 FVKESK. The ends were cut back, 4 bases at V and 4 bases at J, with 19 bases in the middle. The CDR3 totals 16 residues. The CDR3 sequence: CASSRRQTGRAYGYTF. The CDR3 DNA follows: TGTGCCAGCAGCCGACGACAAACAGGGCGGGCCTATGGCTACACCTTC.

The chain links TRBV5-1 to TRBJ2-7, with 7 bases identical to TRBD2. This CDR3 spans 17 amino acids. Per germline, CDR1 SGHRS and CDR2 YFSETQ. Trimming took 4 bases from V and 0 from J; bases not matched to a gene: 13. CDR3 bases: TGCGCCAGCAGCGCCCCGGGGGAGGGGTACAGCTCCTACGAGCAGTACTTC. Translation: CASSAPGEGYSSYEQYF.

V and J are TRBV20-1 and TRBJ2-3; no firm D call. The CDR3 loop spans 11 amino acids. Germline CDR1 and CDR2: DFQATT and SNEGSKA (reference sequence). Trimming pared 5 bases from V and 4 bases from J, leaving 7 bases between. The CDR3 region is CSAWSADTQYF. In nucleotides, the CDR3 is TGCAGTGCTTGGAGCGCAGATACGCAGTATTTT.

The chain uses TRBV2 and TRBJ1-2, with 8 bases lining up with TRBD1. The CDR3 has 17 amino acids. CDR1 is SNHLY, CDR2 FYNNEI, per germline. V shed 3 bases and J 5 bases; nucleotides not matched to a gene: 14. This CDR3 reads CASSDCLGTGPRYGYTF. The CDR3 DNA reads TGTGCCAGCAGTGACTGTTTGGGGACAGGCCCTAGGTATGGCTACACCTTC.

This chain connects TRBV28 to TRBJ2-7; 8 nucleotides align to TRBD1. The CDR3 sequence is 16 residues long. Per the germline V gene, CDR1 is MDHEN and CDR2 is SYDVKM. V was clipped by 6 bases and J by 6 bases; unmatched bases: 16. The CDR3 sequence: CASRPVQGGVLCEQYF. The CDR3 coding sequence is TGTGCCAGCAGACCCGTACAGGGGGGAGTCTTATGCGAGCAGTACTTC.

The V call is TRBV4-3, the J call TRBJ1-2, with D perhaps matching TRBD1 (6 bases). V lost 6 bases to trimming and J lost 5 bases, with 16 bases between them. The CDR3 loop spans 14 amino acids. Per germline, CDR1 LGHNA and CDR2 YSLEER. In DNA form, the CDR3 reads TGCGCCAGCAGGCCGACAGGCGGCCCTTATGGCTACACCTTC. It translates to CASRPTGGPYGYTF.

The chain is built from TRBV10-2 and TRBJ2-2; 13 bases are a match to TRBD2. The J segment lost 1 base and the V segment lost 7 bases, leaving 3 bases of the junction unmatched. The CDR3 contains 16 residues. Germline V gene lookup returns CDR1 WSHSY and CDR2 SAAADI. CDR3 loop: CASTRLAGGNTGELFF. DNA for the CDR3: TGCGCCAGCACCAGACTAGCGGGAGGGAACACCGGGGAGCTGTTTTTT.

The V call is TRBV7-6, the J call TRBJ1-1, with 8 nucleotides matching TRBD1. V shed 4 bases, J shed 2 bases, and the junction held 6 bases outside the gene matches. This CDR3 comprises 15 residues. The germline CDR1 and CDR2 sequences are SGHVS and FNYEAQ. The CDR3 sequence is CASSSQGVINTEAFF. Written as DNA, the CDR3 is TGTGCCAGCAGCTCACAGGGGGTCATTAACACTGAAGCTTTCTTT.

J is TRBJ2-2 and V is TRBV7-2, with 10 bases fitting TRBD2. Germline V CDR1 and CDR2: SGHTA, FQGNSA. CDR3 length equals 19 residues. The V segment lost 1 base and the J segment 7 bases; nucleotides outside the gene matches: 15. Here the CDR3 DNA reads TGTGCCAGCAGCTTAGAACATCGGCTCCGTCCTAGCGGGAGCGGGGAGCTGTTTTTT. Protein: CASSLEHRLRPSGSGELFF.

This sequence joins TRBV5-1 and TRBJ1-2; maybe TRBD1 (5 bases). Germline V gene sequence: CDR1 SGHRS, CDR2 YFSETQ. This CDR3 spans 14 amino acids. Trimming took 5 bases from V and 5 from J, leaving 16 bases between them. In DNA, the CDR3 is TGCGCCAGCAGGGCCCCAGGGTGCGGTTATGGCTACACCTTC. Translation: CASRAPGCGYGYTF.

The J gene is TRBJ2-7, the V gene TRBV30; TRBD1 might be the D (6 bases). V lost 0 bases and J lost 3, with 15 bases in between. Germline CDR1 and CDR2: GTSNPN and SVGIG (reference sequence). The CDR3 extends over 15 amino acids. The CDR3 is CAWSVPGADRYEQYF. The CDR3 nucleotides read TGTGCCTGGAGTGTACCAGGGGCGGACCGCTACGAGCAGTACTTC.

The chain is built from TRBV27 and TRBJ1-1; tentative D call: TRBD1 (6 bases). The CDR3 contains 14 residues. Between the trimmed V and J ends, which lost 2 bases and 3 bases, there was a span of 10 bases. The germline V gene has CDR1 MNHEY and CDR2 SMNVEV (reference sequence). The CDR3, as DNA: TGTGCCAGCAGTTTAGGGGACACTCACACTGAAGCTTTCTTT. This sequence encodes CASSLGDTHTEAFF.

This chain joins TRBV7-2 and TRBJ1-5; D may be TRBD1 (6 bases). CDR1 SGHTA and CDR2 FQGNSA come from the germline V gene. The CDR3 extends over 15 amino acids. Trimming cost V 5 bases and J 4 bases, with 15 bases left between them. CDR3 coding DNA: TGTGCCAGCAGCCCCGGGACAAAAATGAATCAGCCCCAGCATTTT. Translating it yields CASSPGTKMNQPQHF.

This chain links TRBV27 with TRBJ1-2; TRBD1 agrees at 7 bases. The CDR3 sequence is 16 residues long. The V gene's germline CDR1 is MNHEY and CDR2 SMNVEV (reference sequence). V lost 4 bases, J lost 6 bases, and 14 bases stayed unmatched. In nucleotides, the CDR3 is TGTGCCAGCAGTTCAGACAGGGTCTCGCCTCTCGATGGCTACACCTTC. The encoded protein is CASSSDRVSPLDGYTF.

The V and J genes are TRBV19 and TRBJ2-7; maybe TRBD2 (6 bases). The V and J ends lost 6 bases and 3 bases respectively, with 15 bases between them. There are 14 residues in the CDR3. Germline values: CDR1 LNHDA, CDR2 SQIVND (reference sequence). For the CDR3, the DNA is TGTGCCAGTAGCGAACGGGGGAAGCTCTACGAGCAGTACTTC. This sequence encodes CASSERGKLYEQYF.

The V call is TRBV11-3, the J call TRBJ2-4; a possible D gene is TRBD1 (6 bases). V lost 4 bases and J lost 0, with 13 bases in between. Looked up from germline, CDR1 is SGHNT and CDR2 is YENEEA. This CDR3 is 16 amino acids long. The CDR3 DNA follows: TGTGCCAGCAGCTCGGACAGACCCTTAGCCAAAAACATTCAGTACTTC. It translates to CASSSDRPLAKNIQYF.

The chain recombines TRBV27 with TRBJ2-3; a possible D gene is TRBD1 (6 bases). The CDR3 is 17 residues long. The germline gives CDR1 MNHEY, CDR2 SMNVEV (reference sequence). The V and J ends lost 0 bases and 0 bases respectively, with 13 bases between them. CDR3 in amino acids: CASSLSEDSSSTDTQYF. The CDR3 nucleotides read TGTGCCAGCAGTTTATCAGAGGACAGTTCTAGCACAGATACGCAGTATTTT.

V gene TRBV10-3 combines with J gene TRBJ2-7, with TRBD1 matching over 12 bases. The CDR3 runs 15 residues. The V gene's germline CDR1 is ENHRY and CDR2 SYGVKD. V lost 0 bases to trimming and J lost 5 bases; unmatched junction nucleotides: 2. Here the CDR3 reads CAISESGTGGHEQYF. The CDR3 nucleotides are TGTGCCATCAGTGAGTCGGGGACAGGGGGCCACGAGCAGTACTTC.

This clone was picked up one time. The gene calls are TRBV7-2 and TRBJ2-7; no clear D. The germline gives CDR1 SGHTA, CDR2 FQGNSA. Trimming cost V 1 base and J 1 base, with 5 bases left between them. The CDR3 runs to 13 residues. The CDR3 region is CASSLVPSYEQYF. CDR3 nucleotide sequence: TGTGCCAGCAGCTTAGTCCCATCCTACGAGCAGTACTTC.

This chain joins TRBV6-5 and TRBJ2-7; perhaps TRBD2 as D (6 bases). Per the germline V gene, CDR1 is MNHEY and CDR2 is SVGAGI. With 9 bases removed from V and 4 bases from J, the gap between germline ends came to 16 bases. The CDR3 length is 13 residues. The CDR3 protein is CASRLGGKYEQYF. CDR3 in DNA: TGTGCCAGTCGATTGGGGGGAAAATACGAGCAGTACTTC.

For this clone: The DNA is omitted, as the CDR3 cannot be located on it reliably, and the CDR3 follows TCRdb's listing. The CDR3 loop reads CASSVGPGGAEQFF. The gene calls are TRBV5-4 and TRBJ2-1; TRBD2, as called in the table, went unchecked against the DNA. A total of 14 residues make up the CDR3, ends included. Germline CDR1 reads SGHNT; CDR2 reads YYREEE (reference sequence).